This T cell receptor (beta chain) originates from a study of CD8+ T cells in alopecia areata. Turning to the study itself: Using the percentage of affected scalp area, treated patients' severity was scored.

The treatment was: oral pan-JAK inhibitor, 5-10 mg twice daily. Peripheral blood and lesional scalp punch biopsies were taken from alopecia areata patients. As for this clone: Its specificity is not known.

Extraction and reverse transcription of RNA yielded cDNA as the sequencing template. Some clones are missing from TCRdb's copy, which holds only in-frame ones; the method was immunoSEQ multiplex PCR. This sample yields about 140,000 clones, of which around 87% are seen a single time; roughly an eighth belongs to the top ten. General observations from the study: Only a single nonresponder existed, so baseline CD8+ expansion links stay unclear. It was observed that many expanded lesional clones persisted in scalp and blood during tofacitinib.

The CDR3 runs to 15 residues. V dropped 4 bases and J dropped 6 bases, with 18 bases sitting between them. Germline CDR1 and CDR2: ENHRY and SYGVKD. The material sequenced was CD8+ T cells sorted from blood, taken at week 4, from a patient treated with tofacitinib. The chain is built from TRBV10-3 and TRBJ1-2; D perhaps matches TRBD1 (5 bases). The TCR originated in a human donor with alopecia areata. The CDR3 sequence is CAISGAGRSSDGYTF. The CDR3 nucleotides are TGTGCCATCAGTGGAGCAGGGAGAAGCAGTGATGGCTACACCTTC.